This is a list of T cell receptor beta chains from one sample in a study of blood T cell repertoires in COVID-19. Here immunoSEQ multiplex PCR was the method, and the copy in TCRdb shows in-frame clones only, minus some. In the table there are around 300,000 clones, almost 90% of which are singletons. Sample: PBMCs or T cells enriched from blood (not recorded which). Receptors were obtained from a woman under 30 with acute COVID-19. Both conserved end residues are part of each CDR3. Each record gives: clone size, V gene, D gene, J gene, CDR3 DNA, CDR3 protein. D genes are given only for firm matches. A clone size is listed for some rows: how often the clone was seen (once, few, many), or a class if it is expanded.

.,TRBV7-2,TRBD1,TRBJ1-3,TGTGCCAGCAGTTGGGACAGGGGAGAGGTAACCATATATTTT,CASSWDRGEVTIYF
.,TRBV7-2,TRBD2,TRBJ2-1,TGTGCCAGCAGCTCTCCGACTAGCGGGAGGGGGTCCTACAATGAGCAGTTCTTC,CASSSPTSGRGSYNEQFF
.,TRBV19,.,TRBJ1-1,TGTGCCAGTAGTATAACAGGAAACACTGAAGCTTTCTTT,CASSITGNTEAFF
.,TRBV30,.,TRBJ1-6,TGTGCCTGGAGTGGGTCCCGAGGCGGAAGCTCACCCCTCCACTTT,CAWSGSRGGSSPLHF
few,TRBV9,.,TRBJ2-1,TGTGCCAGCAGCGTAACACCATCCCCCTCCAATGAGCAGTTCTTC,CASSVTPSPSNEQFF
few,TRBV29-1,TRBD1,TRBJ1-4,TGCAGCGTTGATGGTCCGGGACAGGGATCCAATGAAAAACTGTTTTTT,CSVDGPGQGSNEKLFF
.,TRBV18,TRBD1,TRBJ1-4,TGTGCCAGCTCCCCCGGGACGACAGGGGGTTTTGAAAAACTGTTTTTT,CASSPGTTGGFEKLFF
.,TRBV6-4,.,TRBJ2-7,TGTGCCAGCTCACCGGTCCCCTACCCTCCGGAGCAGTACTTC,CASSPVPYPPEQYF
.,TRBV18,.,TRBJ1-1,TGTGCCAGCTCACCAGGGAGGAACACTGAAGCTTTCTTT,CASSPGRNTEAFF
.,TRBV24-1,TRBD1,TRBJ1-4,TGTGCCACCAGTGATTGGACAGGGGTCAGGAAACTGTTTTTT,CATSDWTGVRKLFF
.,TRBV2,.,TRBJ1-5,TGTGCCAGCAGTTTATTGAGGGGGAGCAATCAGCCCCAGCATTTT,CASSLLRGSNQPQHF
.,TRBV7-8,TRBD1,TRBJ1-2,TGTGCCAGCAGCCTAACCCGACTAGCCGGGACAGGAACCTATGGCTACACCTTC,CASSLTRLAGTGTYGYTF
.,TRBV19,.,TRBJ2-7,TGTGCCAGTATTGATGGAGACTCCTACGAGCAGTACTTC,CASIDGDSYEQYF
few,TRBV29-1,TRBD2,TRBJ2-3,TGCAGCGTTGAACTTAGCGGGAGAACAGATACGCAGTATTTT,CSVELSGRTDTQYF
once,TRBV13,TRBD2,TRBJ2-1,TGTGCCAGCAGCCCCAGACTAGCGGGAGTTGAGCAGTTCTTC,CASSPRLAGVEQFF
.,TRBV4-3,TRBD2,TRBJ2-1,TGCGCCAGCAGACTAGCGGGAGACAATGAGCAGTTCTTC,CASRLAGDNEQFF
.,TRBV11-1,.,TRBJ2-2,TGTGCCAGCAGCCCAGGGGAGCGAAGGGAGCTGTTTTTT,CASSPGERRELFF
.,TRBV6-2/TRBV6-3,.,TRBJ1-5,TGTGCCAGCAGTTACGGACTCCAGCCCCAGCATTTT,CASSYGLQPQHF
once,TRBV7-2,TRBD2,TRBJ2-7,TGTGCCAGCAGCTTAGGGGTAGCGGGAGGGCGCGAGCAGTACTTC,CASSLGVAGGREQYF
.,TRBV11-3,TRBD2,TRBJ2-1,TGTGCCAGCAGCTCTAGCGGGGCCTACAATGAGCAGTTCTTC,CASSSSGAYNEQFF
once,TRBV27,.,TRBJ1-6,TGTGCCAGCAGTCCCCGACAGCTCACCTATAATTCACCCCTCCACTTT,CASSPRQLTYNSPLHF
.,TRBV3-1/TRBV3-2,TRBD2,TRBJ2-7,TGTGCCAGCAGCCAAGAGGGACTAGCGGGCGAGCAGTACTTC,CASSQEGLAGEQYF
.,TRBV7-6,.,TRBJ1-1,TGTGCCAGCAGCTTAGGAAGCCTCCCGAACACTGAAGCTTTCTTT,CASSLGSLPNTEAFF
.,TRBV18,TRBD1,TRBJ2-1,TGTGCCAGCTCACCGGGACAGGGTGCCTACAATGAGCAGTTCTTC,CASSPGQGAYNEQFF
.,TRBV6-5,TRBD1,TRBJ2-1,TGTGCCAGCAGTTACGGTTGGGACAGAGGTTGGAATGAGCAGTTCTTC,CASSYGWDRGWNEQFF
.,TRBV27,.,TRBJ2-7,TGTGCCAGCAGGCCCCTGGGGCAGGGTGACGAGCAGTACTTC,CASRPLGQGDEQYF
.,TRBV10-3,TRBD2,TRBJ2-1,TGTGCCATCAGTGAGTTTAGCGGGGCCTACAATGAGCAGTTCTTC,CAISEFSGAYNEQFF
.,TRBV11-2,.,TRBJ2-7,TGTGCCAGCAGCTTAGATGAGGGTTTGTTTGTCGAGCAGTACTTC,CASSLDEGLFVEQYF
.,TRBV19,TRBD2,TRBJ2-2,TGTGCCAGTACCAAGGAGGTGGCGGGAGGCACCGGGGAGCTGTTTTTT,CASTKEVAGGTGELFF
.,TRBV19,.,TRBJ2-7,TGTGCCAGTAGTATTCAGAGTGACACCTACGAGCAGTACTTC,CASSIQSDTYEQYF
few,TRBV18,.,TRBJ1-2,TGTGCCAGCTCACAAGACAGAAACTATGGCTACACCTTC,CASSQDRNYGYTF
.,TRBV7-3,TRBD1,TRBJ2-6,TGTGCCAGCAGCTTGGGACAGGGGGTGCCCTACTCTGGGGCCAACGTCCTGACTTTC,CASSLGQGVPYSGANVLTF
.,TRBV18,TRBD2,TRBJ2-5,TGTGCCAGCTCACCACGGTCCGTAGCGGGGGAGACCCAGTACTTC,CASSPRSVAGETQYF
.,TRBV18,.,TRBJ1-1,TGTGCCAGCTCACCGGGACAGAACACTGAAGCTTTCTTT,CASSPGQNTEAFF
.,TRBV9,.,TRBJ1-3,TGTGCCAGCAGCGTAGGTGACAGACTCTCTGGAAACACCATATATTTT,CASSVGDRLSGNTIYF